The T cell receptor (beta chain) described here comes from a study of PD-1 blockade in classical Hodgkin lymphoma. Sequencing was performed with immunoSEQ multiplex PCR; in TCRdb, only in-frame clones are kept and a portion is missing. The data contain tens of thousands of clones, roughly nine tenths of them seen just once; the ten biggest clones take up about 8.1%. Time point described: cycle 4 day 1 (C4D1), after less than 7 weeks of nivolumab. Every patient experienced relapse after autologous stem cell transplantation, and brentuximab vedotin exposure varied. Looked up from germline, CDR1 is MDHEN and CDR2 is SYDVKM. V trimming: 8 bases; J trimming: 2 bases; junction bases outside the gene matches: 9. The CDR3 is 15 residues long. Notes on the study in general: Exclusion was the outcome for patients who began nivolumab under 1 year after ASCT.

Regarding this clone: Antigen specificity is unknown.

This receptor was obtained from a human donor with classical Hodgkin lymphoma. The rearrangement uses TRBV28 and TRBJ2-1; 7 bases fit TRBD2. This sample comprised peripheral blood mononuclear cells (PBMCs), obtained before the fourth cycle of nivolumab. The CDR3 is CASRFRGVPYNEQFF. In nucleotides, the CDR3 is TGTGCCAGCCGGTTTCGGGGGGTGCCCTACAATGAGCAGTTCTTC.